One sample yielded the 10 T cell receptor beta chains listed below, sequenced in a study of PD-1 blockade in classical Hodgkin lymphoma (TCRdb year 2020). The time point label corresponds to: cycle 2 day 1 (C2D1) of nivolumab. Every trial patient had relapsed after autologous stem cell transplantation, and cohorts A, B and C differed in prior brentuximab vedotin exposure. The library was made by the immunoSEQ multiplex PCR assay. The table comes from immuneACCESS by way of TCRdb, which keeps in-frame sequences with V and J called. Part of the clones is missing from these tables; in studies checked, under half for an unresolved V gene and the rest for unknown reasons. In this sample the table shows approximately 100,000 clones, around 89% of which occur a single time. The ten largest clones represent about 6.1% of the sample. The sample consisted of peripheral blood mononuclear cells (PBMCs), taken before the second cycle of nivolumab. The source of these receptors is a human donor with classical Hodgkin lymphoma.

The gene calls are TRBV4-3 and TRBJ1-2; tentatively, D is TRBD1 (6 bases). The V gene's germline CDR1 is LGHNA and CDR2 YSLEER. Trimming took off 4 bases at V and 5 bases at J, with 20 bases between the two ends. The CDR3 sequence is 16 residues long. The CDR3 is CASSPPGRTATYGYTF. The CDR3 DNA follows: TGCGCCAGCAGCCCGCCTGGAAGGACAGCGACTTATGGCTACACCTTC.

In its sample, this clone was seen once. V is TRBV7-6 and J is TRBJ2-7; TRBD2 matches at 8 bases. CDR1 is SGHVS and CDR2 is FNYEAQ in the germline V gene. Losses at the gene ends were 2 bases for V and 4 bases for J; bases not matched to a gene: 4. This CDR3 comprises 14 residues. The DNA for the CDR3 is TGTGCCAGCAGCTTACGGGGACTAGGGTACGAGCAGTACTTC. Amino acids: CASSLRGLGYEQYF.

This clone appeared a single time. This chain links TRBV7-2 with TRBJ1-5, with 7 nucleotides matching TRBD1. The germline CDR1 and CDR2 sequences are SGHTA and FQGNSA. Trimming took 1 base from V and 3 from J; bases not matched to a gene: 3. This CDR3 is 15 amino acids long. The CDR3 region has the DNA TGTGCCAGCAGCTTAGTGACAGGGTTCAATCAGCCCCAGCATTTT. It encodes CASSLVTGFNQPQHF.

The chain has TRBV19 and TRBJ1-1; D remains ambiguous. Per germline, CDR1 LNHDA and CDR2 SQIVND (reference sequence). V gave up 2 bases and J gave up 3 bases, with 13 bases separating them. CDR3 length: 15 amino acids. CDR3 sequence: CASSIKGVGDTEAFF. CDR3 sequence (DNA): TGTGCCAGTAGTATAAAGGGCGTCGGTGACACTGAAGCTTTCTTT.

The chain couples TRBV7-3 to TRBJ1-1, with D possibly being TRBD1 (5 bases). Trimming took 5 bases from V and 4 from J, leaving 17 bases between them. CDR1 SGHTA and CDR2 FQGTGA come from the germline V gene. This CDR3 is built from 15 residues. The CDR3 region is CASSPLGGDGTEAFF. DNA of the CDR3: TGTGCCAGCAGCCCGCTGGGGGGGGACGGCACTGAAGCTTTCTTT.

The V call is TRBV5-1, the J call TRBJ1-2, with D perhaps TRBD1 (5 bases). Germline loops: CDR1 SGHRS, CDR2 YFSETQ. The CDR3 covers 13 residues. The ends were cut back, 5 bases at V and 4 bases at J, with 12 bases in the middle. DNA of the CDR3: TGCGCCAGCAGGAAAGACAGTACCTATGGCTACACCTTC. As protein: CASRKDSTYGYTF.

This rearrangement joins TRBV27 to TRBJ2-7; TRBD2 aligns across 10 bases. Germline V gene data show CDR1 as MNHEY and CDR2 as SMNVEV (reference sequence). The trim removed 6 bases at V and 0 bases at J, leaving 8 bases unmatched. The CDR3 extends over 16 amino acids. The DNA of the CDR3 is TGTGCCAGCAGCTCGGGACTAGCGCTAATCTCCTACGAGCAGTACTTC. Amino acid sequence: CASSSGLALISYEQYF.

The V and J genes are TRBV4-2 and TRBJ1-2; tentative D call: TRBD1 (6 bases). V was trimmed by 10 bases and J by 2 bases, leaving 26 bases between them. The CDR3 runs 17 residues. Germline V gene data show CDR1 as LGHNA and CDR2 as YNFKEQ. CDR3 sequence reads: CATGGDTLQRKNYGYTF. CDR3 bases: TGTGCCACCGGGGGGGACACCCTTCAAAGGAAAAACTATGGCTACACCTTC.

The rearrangement uses TRBV6-1 and TRBJ1-6; 8 bases line up with TRBD1. Germline-derived CDR1 and CDR2 are MNHNS and SASEGT. CDR3 length: 19 residues. With 3 bases clipped from V and 0 bases from J, the junction kept 10 bases outside the gene matches. As DNA, the CDR3 is TGTGCCAGCAGTGACCTCGACAGGGGACAAGACTCCTATAATTCACCCCTCCACTTT. Its translation is CASSDLDRGQDSYNSPLHF.

The chain is built from TRBV7-2 and TRBJ2-5; 10 bases fit TRBD1. Germline CDR1 is SGHTA and CDR2 is FQGNSA. V lost 2 bases to trimming and J lost 5 bases; unmatched junction nucleotides: 8. This CDR3 spans 16 amino acids. The CDR3 here is CASSLLTGGAWETQYF. DNA for the CDR3: TGTGCCAGCAGCTTATTGACAGGGGGCGCGTGGGAGACCCAGTACTTC.